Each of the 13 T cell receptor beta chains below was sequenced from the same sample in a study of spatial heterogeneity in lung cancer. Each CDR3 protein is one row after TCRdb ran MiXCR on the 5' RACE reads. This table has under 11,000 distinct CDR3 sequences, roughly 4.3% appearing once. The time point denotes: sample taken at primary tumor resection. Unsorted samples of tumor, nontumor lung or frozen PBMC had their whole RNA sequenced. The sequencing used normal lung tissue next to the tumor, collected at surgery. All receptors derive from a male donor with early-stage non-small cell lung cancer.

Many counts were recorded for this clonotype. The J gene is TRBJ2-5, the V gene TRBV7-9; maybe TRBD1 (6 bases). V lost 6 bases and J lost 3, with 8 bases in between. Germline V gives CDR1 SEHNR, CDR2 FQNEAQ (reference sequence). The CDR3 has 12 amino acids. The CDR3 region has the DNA TGTGCCAGCAGACGGACAGAAGAGACCCAGTACTTC. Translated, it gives CASRRTEETQYF.

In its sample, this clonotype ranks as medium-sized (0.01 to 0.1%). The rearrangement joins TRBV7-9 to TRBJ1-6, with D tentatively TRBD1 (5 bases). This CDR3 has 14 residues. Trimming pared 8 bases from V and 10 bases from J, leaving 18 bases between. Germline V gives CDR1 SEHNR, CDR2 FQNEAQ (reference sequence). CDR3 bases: TGTGCCAGCCACCCGTTCGGGGCCGGGTCACCCCTCCACTTT. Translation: CASHPFGAGSPLHF.

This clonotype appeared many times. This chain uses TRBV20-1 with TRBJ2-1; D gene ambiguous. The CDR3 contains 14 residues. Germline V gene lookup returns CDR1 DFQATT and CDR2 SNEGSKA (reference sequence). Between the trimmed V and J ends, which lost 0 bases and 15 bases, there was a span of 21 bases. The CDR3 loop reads CSARDLSKTVEGFF. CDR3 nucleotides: TGCAGTGCTAGAGATTTGTCGAAGACGGTGGAAGGGTTCTTC.

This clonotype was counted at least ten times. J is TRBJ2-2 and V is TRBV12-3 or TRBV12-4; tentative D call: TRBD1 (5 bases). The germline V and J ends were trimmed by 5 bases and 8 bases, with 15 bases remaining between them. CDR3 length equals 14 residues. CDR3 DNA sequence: TGTGCCAGCAGTCAACCTGACAGTACGGGGGAGCTGTTTTTT. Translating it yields CASSQPDSTGELFF.

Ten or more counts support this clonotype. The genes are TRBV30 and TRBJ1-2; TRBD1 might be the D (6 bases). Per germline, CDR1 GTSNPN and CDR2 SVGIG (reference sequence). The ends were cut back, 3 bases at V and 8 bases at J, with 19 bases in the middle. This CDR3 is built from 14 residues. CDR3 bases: TGTGCCTGGAGCCCTGTGGGGGGCGTGAGCGGCTACACCTTC. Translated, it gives CAWSPVGGVSGYTF.

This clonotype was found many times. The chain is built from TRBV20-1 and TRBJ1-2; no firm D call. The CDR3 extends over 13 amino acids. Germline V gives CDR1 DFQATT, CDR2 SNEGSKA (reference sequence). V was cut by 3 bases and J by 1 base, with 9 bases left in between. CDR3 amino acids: CSASPGVNYGYTF. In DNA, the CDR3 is TGCAGTGCTAGCCCTGGGGTTAACTATGGCTACACCTTC.

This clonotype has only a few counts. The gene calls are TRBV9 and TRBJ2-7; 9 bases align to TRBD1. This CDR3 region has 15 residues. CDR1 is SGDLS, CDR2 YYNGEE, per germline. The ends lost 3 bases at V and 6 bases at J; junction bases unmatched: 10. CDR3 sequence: CASSALPGQGSEQYF. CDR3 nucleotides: TGTGCCAGCAGCGCCTTGCCGGGACAGGGCTCCGAGCAGTACTTC.

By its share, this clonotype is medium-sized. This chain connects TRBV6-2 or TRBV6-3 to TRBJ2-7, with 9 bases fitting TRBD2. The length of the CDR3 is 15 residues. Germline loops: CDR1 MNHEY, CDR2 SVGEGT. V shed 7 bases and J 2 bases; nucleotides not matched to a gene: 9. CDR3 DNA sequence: TGTGCCAGCATTGGAACTAGCGGGTTCACCTACGAGCAGTACTTC. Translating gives CASIGTSGFTYEQYF.

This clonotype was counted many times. CDR3 region: CASSLVRGQETQYF. CDR3 nucleotide sequence: TGTGCCAGCAGCTTAGTAAGGGGCCAAGAGACCCAGTACTTC. The rearrangement uses TRBV7-8 and TRBJ2-5; possible D gene TRBD1, 5 bases. V gave up 1 base and J gave up 1 base, with 7 bases separating them. Germline V gene lookup returns CDR1 SGHVS and CDR2 FQNEAQ. The CDR3 extends over 14 amino acids.

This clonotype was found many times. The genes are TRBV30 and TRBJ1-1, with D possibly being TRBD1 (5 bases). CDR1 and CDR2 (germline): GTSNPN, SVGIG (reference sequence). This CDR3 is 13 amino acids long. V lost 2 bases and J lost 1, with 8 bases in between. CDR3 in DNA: TGTGCCTGGAGTACCCAGGGGAACACTGAAGCTTTCTTT. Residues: CAWSTQGNTEAFF.

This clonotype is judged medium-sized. In DNA, the CDR3 is TGTGCCAGCAGCGCTGGCGAGCGCGGAGCTTTCTTT. Translating it yields CASSAGERGAFF. This chain uses TRBV7-9 with TRBJ1-1; D is undetermined. V was pared by 5 bases and J by 10 bases, with 14 bases between. The germline V gene has CDR1 SEHNR and CDR2 FQNEAQ (reference sequence). The CDR3 is made up of 12 amino acids. The whole variable domain, remainder taken from reference TRBV7-9 and TRBJ1-1, is DTGVSQNPRHKITKRGQNVTFRCDPISEHNRLYWYRQTLGQGPEFLTYFQNEAQLEKSRLLSDRFSAERPKGSFSTLEIQRTEQGDSAMYLCASSAGERGAFFGQGTRLTVV.

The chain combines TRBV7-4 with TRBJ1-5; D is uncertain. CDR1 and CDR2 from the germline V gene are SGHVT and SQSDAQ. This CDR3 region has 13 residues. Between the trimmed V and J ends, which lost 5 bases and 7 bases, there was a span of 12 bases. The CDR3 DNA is TGTGCCAGCAGCCGCTACCAGGAACAGCCCCAGCATTTT. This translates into CASSRYQEQPQHF.

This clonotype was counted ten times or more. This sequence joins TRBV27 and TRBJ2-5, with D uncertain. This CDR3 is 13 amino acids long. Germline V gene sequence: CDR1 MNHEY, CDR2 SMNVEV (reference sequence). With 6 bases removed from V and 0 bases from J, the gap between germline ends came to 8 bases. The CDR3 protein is CASSRKYQETQYF. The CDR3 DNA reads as TGTGCCAGCAGCCGAAAGTACCAAGAGACCCAGTACTTC.